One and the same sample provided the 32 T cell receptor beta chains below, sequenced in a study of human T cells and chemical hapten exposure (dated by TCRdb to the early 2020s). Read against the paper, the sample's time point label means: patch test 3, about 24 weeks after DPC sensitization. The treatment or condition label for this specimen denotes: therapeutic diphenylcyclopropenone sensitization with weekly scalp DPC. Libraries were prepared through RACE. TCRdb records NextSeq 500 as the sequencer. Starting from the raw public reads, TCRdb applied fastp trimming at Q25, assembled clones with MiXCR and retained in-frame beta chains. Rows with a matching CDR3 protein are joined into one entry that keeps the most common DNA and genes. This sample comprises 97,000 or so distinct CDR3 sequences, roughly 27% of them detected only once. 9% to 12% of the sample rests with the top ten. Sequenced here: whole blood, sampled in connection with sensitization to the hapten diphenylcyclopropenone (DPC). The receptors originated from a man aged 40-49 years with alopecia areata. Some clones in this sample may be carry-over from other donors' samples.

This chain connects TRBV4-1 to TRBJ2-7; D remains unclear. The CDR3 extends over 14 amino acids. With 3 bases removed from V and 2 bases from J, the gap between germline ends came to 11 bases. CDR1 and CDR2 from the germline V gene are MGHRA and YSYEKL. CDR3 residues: CASSQTEGTYEQYF. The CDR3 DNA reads TGCGCCAGCAGCCAGACGGAAGGCACCTACGAGCAGTACTTC.

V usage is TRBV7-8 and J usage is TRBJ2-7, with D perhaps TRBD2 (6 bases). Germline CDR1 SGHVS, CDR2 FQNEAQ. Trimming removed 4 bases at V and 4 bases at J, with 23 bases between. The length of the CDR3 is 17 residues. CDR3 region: CASSSSRGGGGEYEQYF. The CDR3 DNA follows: TGTGCCAGCAGCTCCTCAAGGGGAGGAGGTGGAGAATACGAGCAGTACTTC.

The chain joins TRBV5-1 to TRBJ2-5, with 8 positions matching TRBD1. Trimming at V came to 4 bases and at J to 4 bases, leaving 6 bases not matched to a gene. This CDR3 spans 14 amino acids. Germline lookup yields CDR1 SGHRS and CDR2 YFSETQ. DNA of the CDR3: TGCGCCAGCAGCATAGGACAGGGATTAGAGACCCAGTACTTC. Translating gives CASSIGQGLETQYF.

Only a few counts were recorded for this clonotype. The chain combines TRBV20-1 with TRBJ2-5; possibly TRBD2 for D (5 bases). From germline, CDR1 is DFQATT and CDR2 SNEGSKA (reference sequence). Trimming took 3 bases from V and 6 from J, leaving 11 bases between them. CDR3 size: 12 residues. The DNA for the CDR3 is TGCAGTGCTAGCGGGGTACGGCAGACCCAGTACTTC. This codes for CSASGVRQTQYF.

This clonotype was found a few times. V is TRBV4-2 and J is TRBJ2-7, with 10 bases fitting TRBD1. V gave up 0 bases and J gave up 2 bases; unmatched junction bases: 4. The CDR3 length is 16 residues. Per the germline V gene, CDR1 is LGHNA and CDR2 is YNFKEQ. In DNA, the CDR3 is TGTGCCAGCAGCCAAGAAGGGACAGGGGCCACCTACGAGCAGTACTTC. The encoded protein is CASSQEGTGATYEQYF.

The CDR3 region has the DNA TGTGCCAGCAGTTTATTGGGATCCGAGCAGTACTTC. As protein: CASSLLGSEQYF. The gene calls are TRBV28 and TRBJ2-7; no clear D gene. This CDR3 region has 12 residues. Trimming took off 1 base at V and 6 bases at J, with 7 bases between the two ends. Germline loops: CDR1 MDHEN, CDR2 SYDVKM.

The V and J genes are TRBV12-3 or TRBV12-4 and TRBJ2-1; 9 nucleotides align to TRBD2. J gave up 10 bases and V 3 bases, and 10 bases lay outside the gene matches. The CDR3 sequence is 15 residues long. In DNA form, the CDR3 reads TGTGCCAGCAGTTTCGTTCTAGCGGGATCCCGAGAGCAGTTCTTC. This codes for CASSFVLAGSREQFF.

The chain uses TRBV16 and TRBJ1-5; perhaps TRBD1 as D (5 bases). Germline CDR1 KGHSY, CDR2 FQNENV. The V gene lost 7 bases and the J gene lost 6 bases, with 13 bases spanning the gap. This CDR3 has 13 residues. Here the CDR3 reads CASTRGGGQPQHF. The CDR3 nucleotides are TGTGCCAGCACCCGGGGGGGTGGTCAGCCCCAGCATTTT.

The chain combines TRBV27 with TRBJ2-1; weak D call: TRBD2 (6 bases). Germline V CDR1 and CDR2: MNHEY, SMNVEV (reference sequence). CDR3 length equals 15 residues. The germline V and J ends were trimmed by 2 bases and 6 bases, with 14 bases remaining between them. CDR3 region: CASSLRLVSGNEQFF. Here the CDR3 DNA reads TGTGCCAGCAGTTTAAGACTAGTCAGTGGCAATGAGCAGTTCTTC.

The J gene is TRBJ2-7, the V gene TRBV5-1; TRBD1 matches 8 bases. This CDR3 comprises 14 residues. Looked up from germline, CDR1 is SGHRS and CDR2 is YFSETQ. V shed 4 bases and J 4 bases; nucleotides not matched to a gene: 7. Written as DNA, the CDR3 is TGCGCCAGCAGCACCTCAGGGGGCCAGTACGAGCAGTACTTC. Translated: CASSTSGGQYEQYF.

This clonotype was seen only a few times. Here the CDR3 reads CSASPGTSGREQFF. The CDR3 DNA follows: TGCAGTGCCTCGCCGGGGACTAGCGGGAGGGAGCAGTTCTTC. The chain has TRBV20-1 and TRBJ2-1, with 15 bases lining up with TRBD2. J was trimmed by 10 bases and V by 6 bases; bases with no gene match: 7. Germline CDR1 and CDR2: DFQATT and SNEGSKA (reference sequence). The CDR3 runs to 14 residues.

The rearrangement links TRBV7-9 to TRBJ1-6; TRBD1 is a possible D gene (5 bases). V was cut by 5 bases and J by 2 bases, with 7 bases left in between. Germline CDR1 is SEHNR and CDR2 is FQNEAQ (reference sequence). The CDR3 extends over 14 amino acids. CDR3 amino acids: CASSPGAYNSPLHF. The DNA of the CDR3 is TGTGCCAGCAGCCCGGGGGCCTATAATTCACCCCTCCACTTT.

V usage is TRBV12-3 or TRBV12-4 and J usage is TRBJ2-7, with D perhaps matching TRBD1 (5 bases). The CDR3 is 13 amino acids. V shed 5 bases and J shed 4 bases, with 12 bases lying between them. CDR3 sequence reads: CASSQAGQYEQYF. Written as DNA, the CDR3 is TGTGCCAGCAGTCAAGCAGGGCAGTACGAGCAGTACTTC.

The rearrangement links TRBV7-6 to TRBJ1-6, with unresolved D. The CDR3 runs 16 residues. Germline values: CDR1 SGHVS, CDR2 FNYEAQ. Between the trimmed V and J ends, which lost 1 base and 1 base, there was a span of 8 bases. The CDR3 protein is CASSLEGSSYNSPLHF. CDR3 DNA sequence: TGTGCCAGCAGCTTAGAGGGAAGTTCCTATAATTCACCCCTCCACTTT.

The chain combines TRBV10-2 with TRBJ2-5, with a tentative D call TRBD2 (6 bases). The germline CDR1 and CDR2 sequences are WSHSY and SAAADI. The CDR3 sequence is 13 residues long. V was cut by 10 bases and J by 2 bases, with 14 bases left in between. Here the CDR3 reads CATKPAGQETQYF. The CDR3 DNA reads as TGCGCCACCAAGCCGGCGGGGCAAGAGACCCAGTACTTC.

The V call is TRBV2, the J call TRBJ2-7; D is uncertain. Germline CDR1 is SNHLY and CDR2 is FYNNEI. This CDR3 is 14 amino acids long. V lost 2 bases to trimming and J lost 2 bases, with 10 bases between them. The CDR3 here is CASSETGRPYEQYF. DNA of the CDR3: TGTGCCAGCAGTGAAACGGGCAGACCCTACGAGCAGTACTTC.

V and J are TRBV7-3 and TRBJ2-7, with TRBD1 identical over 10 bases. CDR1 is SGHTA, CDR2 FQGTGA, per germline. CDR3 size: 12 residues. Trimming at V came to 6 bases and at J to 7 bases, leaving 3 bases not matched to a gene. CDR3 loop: CASRGQGEEQYF. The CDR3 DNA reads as TGTGCCAGCAGAGGACAGGGGGAAGAGCAGTACTTC. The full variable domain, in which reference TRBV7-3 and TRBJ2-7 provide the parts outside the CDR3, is GAGVSQTPSNKVTEKGKYVELRCDPISGHTALYWYRQSLGQGPEFLIYFQGTGAADDSGLPNDRFFAVRPEGSVSTLKIQRTERGDSAVYLCASRGQGEEQYFGPGTRLTVT.

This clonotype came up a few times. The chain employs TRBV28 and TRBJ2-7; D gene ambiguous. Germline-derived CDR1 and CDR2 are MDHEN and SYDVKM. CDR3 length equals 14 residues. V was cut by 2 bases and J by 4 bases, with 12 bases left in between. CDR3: CASSLVDPSYEQYF. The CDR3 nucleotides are TGTGCCAGCAGTTTAGTGGACCCGTCTTACGAGCAGTACTTC.

The CDR3 region has the DNA TGTGCCAGCAGCCAAGATCCGACTAGCGTGAGTCAAGAGACCCAGTACTTC. This gives the protein CASSQDPTSVSQETQYF. The genes are TRBV3-1 and TRBJ2-5; 8 nucleotides line up with TRBD2. Germline V gene lookup returns CDR1 LGHDT and CDR2 YNNKEL (reference sequence). The CDR3 runs 17 residues. The V and J ends lost 0 bases and 2 bases, in that order; junction bases with no gene match: 8.

The chain's CDR3 is CASSPSGAEAFF. The CDR3 DNA sequence: TGTGCCAGCAGCCCGTCGGGGGCTGAAGCTTTCTTT. J is TRBJ1-1 and V is TRBV6-5, with D maybe TRBD1 (5 bases). V was pared by 6 bases and J by 6 bases, with 11 bases between. The CDR3 runs to 12 residues. CDR1 and CDR2 from the germline V gene are MNHEY and SVGAGI.

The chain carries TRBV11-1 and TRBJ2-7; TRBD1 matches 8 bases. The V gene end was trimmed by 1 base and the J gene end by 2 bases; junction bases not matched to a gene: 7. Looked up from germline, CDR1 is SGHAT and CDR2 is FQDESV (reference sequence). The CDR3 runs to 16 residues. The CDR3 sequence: CASSLGGTGTTYEQYF. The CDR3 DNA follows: TGTGCCAGCAGCTTAGGTGGGACAGGTACGACCTACGAGCAGTACTTC. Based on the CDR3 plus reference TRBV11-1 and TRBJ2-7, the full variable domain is EAEVAQSPRYKITEKSQAVAFWCDPISGHATLYWYRQILGQGPELLVQFQDESVVDDSQLPKDRFSAERLKGVDSTLKIQPAELGDSAMYLCASSLGGTGTTYEQYFGPGTRLTVT.

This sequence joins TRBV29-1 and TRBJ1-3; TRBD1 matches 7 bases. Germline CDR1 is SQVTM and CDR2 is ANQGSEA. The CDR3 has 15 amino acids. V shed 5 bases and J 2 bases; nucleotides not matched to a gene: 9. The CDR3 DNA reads TGCAGCGTTACGACTTTAACAGGGGCTGGAAACACCATATATTTT. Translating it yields CSVTTLTGAGNTIYF.

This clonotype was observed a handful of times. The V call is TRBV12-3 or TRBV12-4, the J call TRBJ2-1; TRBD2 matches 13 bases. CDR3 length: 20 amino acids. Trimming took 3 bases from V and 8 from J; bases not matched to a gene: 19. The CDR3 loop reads CASSFGSRGTGLAGLDEQFF. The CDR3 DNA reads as TGTGCCAGCAGTTTCGGTTCGAGAGGGACGGGACTAGCGGGACTAGATGAGCAGTTCTTC.

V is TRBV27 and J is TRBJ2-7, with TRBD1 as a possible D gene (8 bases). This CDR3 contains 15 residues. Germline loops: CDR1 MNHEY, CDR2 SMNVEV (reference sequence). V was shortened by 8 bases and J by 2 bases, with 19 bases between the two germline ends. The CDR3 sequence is CASSDRAGAPYEQYF. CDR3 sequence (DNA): TGTGCCAGCTCGGACAGGGCGGGAGCCCCCTACGAGCAGTACTTC.

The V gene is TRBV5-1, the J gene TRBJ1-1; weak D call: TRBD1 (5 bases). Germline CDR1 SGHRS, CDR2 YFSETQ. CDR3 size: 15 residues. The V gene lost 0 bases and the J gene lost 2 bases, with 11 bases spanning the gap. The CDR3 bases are TGCGCCAGCAGCTTGGAGGGGAGGGAAAACACTGAAGCTTTCTTT. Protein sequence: CASSLEGRENTEAFF.

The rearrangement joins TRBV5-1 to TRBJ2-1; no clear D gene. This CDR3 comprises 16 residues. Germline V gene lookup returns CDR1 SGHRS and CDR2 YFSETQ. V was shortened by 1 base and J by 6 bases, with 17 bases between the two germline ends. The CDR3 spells CASSLLIKTTGNEQFF. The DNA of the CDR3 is TGCGCCAGCAGCTTGCTAATAAAAACTACGGGCAATGAGCAGTTCTTC. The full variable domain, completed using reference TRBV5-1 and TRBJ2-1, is KAGVTQTPRYLIKTRGQQVTLSCSPISGHRSVSWYQQTPGQGLQFLFEYFSETQRNKGNFPGRFSGRQFSNSRSEMNVSTLELGDSALYLCASSLLIKTTGNEQFFGPGTRLTVL.

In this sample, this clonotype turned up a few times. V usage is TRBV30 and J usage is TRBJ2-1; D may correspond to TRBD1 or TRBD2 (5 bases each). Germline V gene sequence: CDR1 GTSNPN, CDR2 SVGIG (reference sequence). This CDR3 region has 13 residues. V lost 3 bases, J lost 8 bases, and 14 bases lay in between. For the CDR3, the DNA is TGTGCCTGGAGGCTGTGGGGGACCTATGAGCAGTTCTTC. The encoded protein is CAWRLWGTYEQFF.

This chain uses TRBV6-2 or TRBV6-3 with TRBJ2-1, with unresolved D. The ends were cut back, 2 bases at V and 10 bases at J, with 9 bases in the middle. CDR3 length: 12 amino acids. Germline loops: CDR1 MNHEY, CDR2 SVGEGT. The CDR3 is CASSYAVEEQFF. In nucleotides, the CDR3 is TGTGCCAGCAGTTACGCGGTTGAGGAGCAGTTCTTC.

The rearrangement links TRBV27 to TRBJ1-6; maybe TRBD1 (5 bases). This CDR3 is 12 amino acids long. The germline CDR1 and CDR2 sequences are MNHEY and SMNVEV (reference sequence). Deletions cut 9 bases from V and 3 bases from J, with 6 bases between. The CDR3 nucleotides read TGTGCCAGAACAGGCTATAATTCACCCCTCCACTTT. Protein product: CARTGYNSPLHF.

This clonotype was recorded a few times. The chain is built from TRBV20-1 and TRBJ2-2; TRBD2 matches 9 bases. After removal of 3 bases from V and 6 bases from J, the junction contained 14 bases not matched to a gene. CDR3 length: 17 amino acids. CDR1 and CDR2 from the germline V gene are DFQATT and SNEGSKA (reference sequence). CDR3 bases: TGCAGTGCTAGTACCCCCCCCGGGACTAGCAGGTCCGGGGAGCTGTTTTTT. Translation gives CSASTPPGTSRSGELFF.

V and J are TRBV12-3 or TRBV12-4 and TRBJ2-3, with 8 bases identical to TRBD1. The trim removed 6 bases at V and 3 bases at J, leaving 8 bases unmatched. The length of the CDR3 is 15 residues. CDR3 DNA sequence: TGTGCCAGCAGCTTACAGGGGGACTGGACAGATACGCAGTATTTT. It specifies CASSLQGDWTDTQYF.

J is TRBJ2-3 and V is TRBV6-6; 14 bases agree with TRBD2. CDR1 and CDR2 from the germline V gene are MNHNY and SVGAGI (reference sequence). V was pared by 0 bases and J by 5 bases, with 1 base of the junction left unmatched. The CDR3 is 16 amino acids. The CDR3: CASSYSGLAGGDTQYF. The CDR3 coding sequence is TGTGCCAGCAGTTACTCTGGACTAGCGGGAGGAGATACGCAGTATTTT.